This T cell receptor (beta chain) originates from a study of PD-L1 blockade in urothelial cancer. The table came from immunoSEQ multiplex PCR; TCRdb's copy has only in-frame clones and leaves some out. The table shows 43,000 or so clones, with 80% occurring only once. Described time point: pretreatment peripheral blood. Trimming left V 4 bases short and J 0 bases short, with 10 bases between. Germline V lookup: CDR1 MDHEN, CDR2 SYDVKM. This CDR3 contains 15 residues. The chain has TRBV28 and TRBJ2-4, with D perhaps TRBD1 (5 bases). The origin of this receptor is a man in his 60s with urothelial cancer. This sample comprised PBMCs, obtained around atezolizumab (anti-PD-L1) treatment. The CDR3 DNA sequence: TGTGCCAGCAGTTCCCCACAGGTAGCCAAAAACATTCAGTACTTC. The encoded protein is CASSSPQVAKNIQYF.